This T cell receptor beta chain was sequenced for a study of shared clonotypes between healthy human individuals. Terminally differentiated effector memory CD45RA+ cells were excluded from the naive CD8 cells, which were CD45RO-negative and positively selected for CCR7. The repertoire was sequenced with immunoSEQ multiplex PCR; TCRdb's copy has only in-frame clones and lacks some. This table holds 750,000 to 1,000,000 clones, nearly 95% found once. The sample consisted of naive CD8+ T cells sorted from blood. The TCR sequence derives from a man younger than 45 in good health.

The CDR3: CASSLDWTGGGGTEAFF. The CDR3 DNA follows: TGTGCCAGCAGCTTAGATTGGACAGGAGGAGGGGGCACTGAAGCTTTCTTT. The rearrangement uses TRBV7-9 and TRBJ1-1; the match to TRBD1 covers 7 bases. The germline V gene has CDR1 SEHNR and CDR2 FQNEAQ (reference sequence). V lost 1 base to trimming and J lost 4 bases; unmatched junction nucleotides: 12. The CDR3 runs to 17 residues.